This paragraph reports one TCR beta chain. Sequencing was performed with immunoSEQ multiplex PCR; in TCRdb, only in-frame clones are kept and a portion is missing. Among 45,000 to 60,000 clones, around 80% were seen once, and the ten largest hold 3.1%. The record originates from a study of OX40 agonist ivuxolimab in advanced cancers. This CDR3 is 17 amino acids long. The V end lost 8 bases, the J end lost 4 bases, and 23 bases lay between the germline ends. Germline CDR1 LNHDA, CDR2 SQIVND (reference sequence). This sequence joins TRBV19 and TRBJ2-2, with TRBD1 as a possible D gene (6 bases). The sample consisted of CD4+ or CD8+ T cells sorted from blood, taken in a trial of the OX40 agonist ivuxolimab. The TCR was taken from an adult with an advanced solid tumor such as melanoma, head and neck, liver or kidney cancer. The CDR3 is CASGPMDSPARTGELFF. CDR3 DNA sequence: TGTGCCAGTGGGCCGATGGACAGTCCTGCCCGCACCGGGGAGCTGTTTTTT.